This T cell receptor (beta chain) was found in a study of Ad26.COV2.S vaccination and SARS-CoV-2 variants. The study, taken as a whole, reports: Greater spike-specific TCR breadth was seen in vaccine recipients than in placebo recipients.

TCRdb keeps only in-frame clones here, not all; method: immunoSEQ multiplex PCR. Among 430,000 or so clones listed, over 75% were seen once. Germline CDR1 SGHRS, CDR2 YFSETQ. With V trimmed by 4 bases and J by 7 bases, 4 bases remained unmatched. This CDR3 comprises 15 residues. On this clone: Its matching antigen is unknown.

The treatment: around 19 received Ad26.COV2.S at low or high dose, single or two shots; roughly 5 received placebo; per-sample allocation not given. On day 63 after the first injection, vaccine and placebo recipients gave samples. The vaccine antigen was prefusion-stabilized Wuhan SARS-CoV-2 spike. The J gene is TRBJ2-3, the V gene TRBV5-1; TRBD2 aligns across 15 bases. This receptor was obtained from a person aged 18-65 years who received the Ad26.COV2.S COVID-19 vaccine or a placebo. This material consisted of peripheral blood, taken in a trial of Ad26.COV2.S vaccine versus placebo. The DNA of the CDR3 is TGCGCCAGCAGCCCGGGACTAGCGGGAGGTAATACGCAGTATTTT. It yields the protein CASSPGLAGGNTQYF. The full variable domain, with the rest looked up from reference TRBV5-1 and TRBJ2-3, is KAGVTQTPRYLIKTRGQQVTLSCSPISGHRSVSWYQQTPGQGLQFLFEYFSETQRNKGNFPGRFSGRQFSNSRSEMNVSTLELGDSALYLCASSPGLAGGNTQYFGPGTRLTVL.